Only one count was recorded for the clone carrying this TCR beta chain. This specimen comes from a study of blood T cell repertoires in COVID-19. In the study overall: Both acute and convalescent COVID-19 samples were obtained from the United States, Italy and Spain. In each case, the material was cDNA or gDNA derived from T cells, B-cell-depleted T cells, or PBMCs.

Original data processing: Nucleated cell counts were estimated from reference gene primer amplification. Assay: immunoSEQ multiplex PCR; the TCRdb copy retains only in-frame clones and omits some. The V and J calls and clone size were taken over from that table, and D and trimming were inferred from the DNA. The sample has over 200,000 clones; less than 85% are singletons. The CDR3 spans 15 residues. Looked up from germline, CDR1 is SGDLS and CDR2 is YYNGEE. Losses at the gene ends were 4 bases for V and 2 bases for J; bases not matched to a gene: 4. This TCR was recovered from a man between 60 and 70 years old who had recovered from COVID-19. The chain recombines TRBV9 with TRBJ2-1, with TRBD2 matching 9 bases. The sample comprised PBMCs or T cells enriched from blood (not recorded which). This CDR3 reads CASSFSGGTYNEQFF. The DNA of the CDR3 is TGTGCCAGCAGCTTCAGCGGGGGGACCTACAATGAGCAGTTCTTC.